Each of the 5 T cell receptor beta chains below was sequenced from the same sample in a study of post-analysis software for immune sequencing data. Findings of the study overall: About five TRBV segments occurring more often in patients than controls included TRBV5-6, TRBV5-1 and TRBV20-1.

cDNA libraries of TCR beta carried unique molecular identifiers. MiXCR, applied by TCRdb to the PCR reads, yields one record per CDR3 protein. The sample contains more than 450,000 distinct CDR3 sequences, 34% of which appear only once. Antigens for these TCRs are unknown. Sequences were obtained from blood. These receptors all come from a girl aged 2-17 years with multiple sclerosis.

The sample holds many counts of this clonotype. The chain is built from TRBV6-5 and TRBJ2-5; the D is unclear. The length of the CDR3 is 13 residues. Germline V CDR1 and CDR2: MNHEY, SVGAGI. Trimming pared 2 bases from V and 7 bases from J, leaving 11 bases between. The CDR3 is CASSYGPFGTQYF. CDR3 nucleotides: TGTGCCAGCAGTTACGGGCCCTTCGGGACCCAGTACTTC.

V is TRBV14 and J is TRBJ2-1, with 11 bases matching TRBD2. In germline, CDR1 is SGHDN, CDR2 FVKESK. After removal of 1 base from V and 0 bases from J, the junction contained 5 bases not matched to a gene. The CDR3 length is 18 residues. The CDR3 DNA is TGTGCCAGCAGCCAAGGACTAGCGGGGTCGTTCTCCTACAATGAGCAGTTCTTC. It yields the protein CASSQGLAGSFSYNEQFF.

This clonotype was seen a handful of times. The chain carries TRBV7-2 and TRBJ1-2; D uncertain. The V and J ends lost 3 bases and 5 bases respectively, with 10 bases between them. Germline V gives CDR1 SGHTA, CDR2 FQGNSA. This CDR3 has 13 residues. This CDR3 reads CASSLVRTYGYTF. The CDR3 DNA reads as TGTGCCAGCAGCTTGGTTAGGACTTATGGCTACACCTTC.

This clonotype was found a few times. The CDR3 sequence is CAVRGNLDTQYF. CDR3 bases: TGTGCGGTCAGGGGGAACCTCGATACGCAGTATTTT. This rearrangement joins TRBV11-2 to TRBJ2-3, with 7 bases aligning to TRBD1. This CDR3 is 12 amino acids long. CDR1 SGHAT and CDR2 FQNNGV come from the germline V gene.

V gene TRBV5-5 combines with J gene TRBJ1-6, with TRBD1 identical over 7 bases. The CDR3 contains 17 residues. Germline loops: CDR1 SGHKS, CDR2 YYEKEE (reference sequence). With 2 bases clipped from V and 0 bases from J, the junction kept 5 bases outside the gene matches. CDR3 DNA: TGTGCCAGCAGCTTAAAGACAGGGAGCTCCTATAATTCACCCCTCCACTTT. Residues: CASSLKTGSSYNSPLHF.